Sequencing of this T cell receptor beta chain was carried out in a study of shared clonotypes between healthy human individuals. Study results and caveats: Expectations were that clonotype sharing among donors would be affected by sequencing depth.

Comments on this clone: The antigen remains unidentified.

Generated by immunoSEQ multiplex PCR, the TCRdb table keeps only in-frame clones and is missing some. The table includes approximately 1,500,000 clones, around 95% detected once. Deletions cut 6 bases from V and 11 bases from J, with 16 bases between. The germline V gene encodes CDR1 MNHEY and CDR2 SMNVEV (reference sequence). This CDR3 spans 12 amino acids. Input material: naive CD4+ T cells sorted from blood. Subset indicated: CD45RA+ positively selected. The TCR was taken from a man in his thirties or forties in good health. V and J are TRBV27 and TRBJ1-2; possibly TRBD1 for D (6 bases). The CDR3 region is CASRLIPGVYTF. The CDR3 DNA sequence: TGTGCCAGCAGACTAATCCCAGGGGTATACACCTTC.